Listed below are T cell receptor beta chains from one sample, sequenced in a study of blood T cell repertoires in COVID-19. Sequenced by immunoSEQ multiplex PCR; TCRdb stores in-frame clones only, minus some. The data contain approximately 300,000 clones, 90% of them singletons. The source material was peripheral blood. All receptors derive from a woman in her thirties with COVID-19, enrolled during active disease. Each CDR3 is given with its conserved first and last residue. D genes are given only for firm matches. Clone size is stated in some rows and not others, as once, few, many or a class when expanded.

- - TRBJ2-1 TRBV28 TGTGCCAGCAGTTCTAGCGGCGCGGGTTGGACAGATGAGCAGTTCTTC CASSSSGAGWTDEQFF
- - TRBJ1-2 TRBV28 TGTGCCAGCAGCCCCTCAGGGGTCTATGGCTACACCTTC CASSPSGVYGYTF
TRBD2 - TRBJ2-2 TRBV5-1 TGCGCCAGCAGGGCCGGGACTAGCGAGACCGGGGAGCTGTTTTTT CASRAGTSETGELFF
TRBD2 - TRBJ2-6 TRBV19 TGTGCCAGTAGTCCCGGGACTAGCTCTGGGGCCAACGTCCTGACTTTC CASSPGTSSGANVLTF
TRBD1 - TRBJ2-4 TRBV6-6 TGTGCCAGCAGTTACCGGGACAGGGGGCGCGTCATTCAGTACTTC CASSYRDRGRVIQYF
- - TRBJ1-1 TRBV9 TGTGCCAGCAGCCCCGTGGACACACTGGGAACTGAAGCTTTCTTT CASSPVDTLGTEAFF
- - TRBJ1-4 TRBV6-6 TGTGCCAGCAGTCTAGACAGGAGGAAAAAACTGTTTTTT CASSLDRRKKLFF
- once TRBJ2-4 TRBV6-5 TGTGCCAGCAGCCAGACAGGTTTTGCCAAAAACATTCAGTACTTC CASSQTGFAKNIQYF
- - TRBJ1-2 TRBV29-1 TGCAGCGTTGAAAACCGAGCGGCTGGCTACACCTTC CSVENRAAGYTF
- - TRBJ2-7 TRBV5-6 TGTGCCAGCAGCTGGACGCAGGGAAATTACGAGCAGTACTTC CASSWTQGNYEQYF
- - TRBJ1-3 TRBV30 TGTGCCTGGATGGTAGTGGACACCATATATTTT CAWMVVDTIYF
TRBD1 - TRBJ1-2 TRBV27 TGTGCCAGCAGGTACGGGACAGACTATGGCTACACCTTC CASRYGTDYGYTF
TRBD2 - TRBJ2-2 TRBV3-1/TRBV3-2 TGTGCCAGCAGCCCGGGACTAGCGAGCACCGGGGAGCTGTTTTTT CASSPGLASTGELFF
TRBD2 - TRBJ2-5 TRBV3-1/TRBV3-2 TGTGCCAGCAGCCAACTAGCGGGGCGGGCCGAGACCCAGTACTTC CASSQLAGRAETQYF
TRBD1 - TRBJ1-1 TRBV28 TGTGCCAGCAGCACCCCGGACAGGGGGGGGAGCACTGAAGCTTTCTTT CASSTPDRGGSTEAFF
- once TRBJ2-6 TRBV24-1 TGTGCCACCAGTGATTTGCCGGCAGGGAGGACTGGGGCCAACGTCCTGACTTTC CATSDLPAGRTGANVLTF
- - TRBJ1-5 TRBV28 TGTGCCAGCACCCCAGGGGAGGGGGGAAATCAGCCCCAGCATTTT CASTPGEGGNQPQHF
- - TRBJ2-7 TRBV28 TGTGCCTCTCAAGAGGGAAGCTCCTACGAGCAGTACTTC CASQEGSSYEQYF
- - TRBJ2-7 TRBV6-5 TGTGCCAGCAGTTACGACAGGTCAACGTACGAGCAGTACTTC CASSYDRSTYEQYF
- - TRBJ1-1 TRBV10-2 TGCGCCAGCAGTGAGGTGACAGCCTTGAACACTGAAGCTTTCTTT CASSEVTALNTEAFF
- - TRBJ1-2 TRBV7-8 TGTGCCAGCAGCCTACTGTCCGGGTCCGACTATGGCTACACCTTC CASSLLSGSDYGYTF
TRBD2 once TRBJ2-7 TRBV3-1/TRBV3-2 TGTGCCAGCAGTCGTCTAGCGGGAGTGGTGGAGCAGTACTTC CASSRLAGVVEQYF
- - TRBJ1-5 TRBV7-8 TGTGCCAGCAGCTTACGGGGAGGGAATAGCAATCAGCCCCAGCATTTT CASSLRGGNSNQPQHF
TRBD2 - TRBJ2-5 TRBV2 TGTGCCAGCAGCGCCAGACTAGCAGCGACCCAAGAGACCCAGTACTTC CASSARLAATQETQYF
- - TRBJ2-7 TRBV18 TGTGCCAGCTCACCCCAGGGTATATGGACCTACGAGCAGTACTTC CASSPQGIWTYEQYF
- - TRBJ2-3 TRBV11-2 TGTGCCAGCAGCTTAGGGGACATTACGTATACGCAGTATTTT CASSLGDITYTQYF
- - TRBJ1-2 TRBV18 TGTGCCAGCTCACCTAACACCAGGGCCGGTGGCTACACCTTC CASSPNTRAGGYTF
- few TRBJ1-4 TRBV10-2 TGCGCCAGCAACAAAAGGGGAAATGAAAAACTGTTTTTT CASNKRGNEKLFF
TRBD1 - TRBJ1-6 TRBV28 TGTGCCAGCAGCCCCCCGGGACAGGGTCTGAGCTCACCCCTCCACTTT CASSPPGQGLSSPLHF
TRBD1 - TRBJ2-7 TRBV5-1 TGCGCCAGCAGCGCAGGACAGGGTTCCTACGAGCAGTACTTC CASSAGQGSYEQYF
- - TRBJ1-1 TRBV5-4 TGTGCCAGCAGTTCAGATGGTGGTAAAATGAACACTGAAGCTTTCTTT CASSSDGGKMNTEAFF
- - TRBJ2-4 TRBV7-2 TGTGCCAGCAGCCCCTCGGGTACCAAAAACATTCAGTACTTC CASSPSGTKNIQYF
- few TRBJ1-1 TRBV10-1 TGCGCCAGCAGCCCACAGGGGAACACTGAAGCTTTCTTT CASSPQGNTEAFF
TRBD2 - TRBJ2-5 TRBV4-3 TGCGCCAGCAGCCAAGCGGGACTAGCGTATCAAGAGACCCAGTACTTC CASSQAGLAYQETQYF
TRBD1 few TRBJ2-5 TRBV7-2 TGTGCCAGCAGCAGCCAGGGACAGTACCAAGAGACCCAGTACTTC CASSSQGQYQETQYF
TRBD1 - TRBJ2-5 TRBV5-1 TGCGCCAGCACCCCCCGCCCCGGACAGGGAGGAGAGACCCAGTACTTC CASTPRPGQGGETQYF
- once TRBJ1-6 TRBV7-9 TGTGCCAGCAGCTTGGTAGGGGGGGATCGGTCACCCCTCCACTTT CASSLVGGDRSPLHF
- - TRBJ1-5 TRBV18 TGTGCCAGCTCACGGGGCCAGGGCAGCAATCAGCCCCAGCATTTT CASSRGQGSNQPQHF
TRBD1 - TRBJ1-2 TRBV13 TGTGCCAGCAGCCTAGAGGACAGGGGGACCTATGGCTACACCTTC CASSLEDRGTYGYTF
- - TRBJ1-3 TRBV11-1 TGTGCCAGCAGCCTAACCTCTGGAAACACCATATATTTT CASSLTSGNTIYF
TRBD2 - TRBJ2-7 TRBV6-5 TGTGCCACCAGCGGAGCGGGAGGGTACGAGCAGTACTTC CATSGAGGYEQYF
TRBD1 - TRBJ2-5 TRBV10-3 TGTGCCAGCCAAGTAGGGACAGGGTATGGGGAGACCCAGTACTTC CASQVGTGYGETQYF
- - TRBJ1-2 TRBV5-4 TGTGCCAGCAGCCGGGATGGGGGGGCTTATGGCTACACCTTC CASSRDGGAYGYTF
- - TRBJ1-3 TRBV10-1 TGCGCCAGCAGTGCCGGGGGTTCTGGAAACACCATATATTTT CASSAGGSGNTIYF
- - TRBJ2-2 TRBV6-5 TGTGCCAGCAGTTACCAGGAGGCCGGGGAGCTGTTTTTT CASSYQEAGELFF
- - TRBJ1-6 TRBV6-1 TGTGCCAGCAGTGAAGGCAGGGGTAAAAATTCACCCCTCCACTTT CASSEGRGKNSPLHF
TRBD1 - TRBJ1-5 TRBV5-1 TGCGCCAGCAGCCCGGGACAGGGGGATCAGCCCCAGCATTTT CASSPGQGDQPQHF
TRBD1 - TRBJ1-5 TRBV24-1 TGTGCCACCAGTGATCCCGGACAGGGGGTTAATCAGCCCCAGCATTTT CATSDPGQGVNQPQHF
- - TRBJ2-2 TRBV28 TGTGCCAGCAGTTTTAGACTAGGGAACACCGGGGAGCTGTTTTTT CASSFRLGNTGELFF
TRBD1 - TRBJ1-2 TRBV29-1 TGCAGCGTGTGGGGACAGGGGGTCGGGAACTATGGCTACACCTTC CSVWGQGVGNYGYTF
- once TRBJ2-7 TRBV29-1 TGCAGCGTTATTCGGGGGTACGAGCAGTACTTC CSVIRGYEQYF
- - TRBJ2-1 TRBV2 TGTGCCAGCCAGTCCTACAATGAGCAGTTCTTC CASQSYNEQFF
- once TRBJ2-5 TRBV6-5 TGTGCCAGCAGTTACGGGCAGGGTGGTGAGACCCAGTACTTC CASSYGQGGETQYF
- - TRBJ2-1 TRBV29-1 TGCAGCGTTGCGAAAGCGGGCACCTACAATGAGCAGTTCTTC CSVAKAGTYNEQFF
- - TRBJ2-7 TRBV6-5 TGTGCCAGCAGGGGGGGAGGTACCTACGAGCAGTACTTC CASRGGGTYEQYF
TRBD2 - TRBJ2-7 TRBV6-6 TGTGCCAGCTGCGATTGGGGGGGGTACCACGAGCAGTACTTC CASCDWGGYHEQYF
- - TRBJ2-2 TRBV28 TGTGCCAGCAGTTTCTTCCGGGAGTATCACGGGGAGCTGTTTTTT CASSFFREYHGELFF
- - TRBJ2-1 TRBV2 TGTGCCACCAGACCGGACACTGGAAATGAGCAGTTCTTC CATRPDTGNEQFF
TRBD1 - TRBJ1-4 TRBV3-1/TRBV3-2 TGTGCCAGCAGCCAAGATCGGACAGGGTCCACTAATGAAAAACTGTTTTTT CASSQDRTGSTNEKLFF
TRBD1 - TRBJ1-1 TRBV9 TGTGCCAGCAGCGTATACGGACAGGGGAACACTGAAGCTTTCTTT CASSVYGQGNTEAFF